This TCR beta chain came from a study of T cell repertoires in enteric fever (dated by TCRdb to between 2018 and 2020). Describing the broader study: Using volunteers experimentally challenged with Salmonella Typhi or Paratyphi A, the study rebuilt the Salmonella-specific repertoire of circulating effector CD4+ T cells. T cells were stained, including ex vivo, with tetramers loaded with CdtB(105-125) peptide variants (SP110Y, ST110H). Live fluorescence barcoding was joined in the study by mass cytometry, by T cell receptor sequencing and by unbiased single-cell cloning. To pick out the circulating effector CD4+ T cells responding to Salmonella infection, the researchers turned to mass cytometry. The research as a whole found: Cross-reactive responses against distantly related Salmonella serovars, as well as clones recognizing antigens unique to S. Typhi or S. Paratyphi A, were included among the expanded clonotypes. Single amino acid differences in the immunodominant proteins CdtB and PhoN appeared to drive the accumulation of T cells that did not cross-react between serovars. The study pinpointed HlyE and CdtB as immunodominant T cell antigens specific to S. Typhi and S. Paratyphi A.

The instrument was an Illumina MiSeq. TCRdb trimmed public reads at Q25 via fastp, called clones via MiXCR and kept in-frame beta chains. Identical CDR3 protein sequences are pooled into one entry, listed with their most common genes and DNA. A total of fewer than 2,000 distinct CDR3 sequences appear in this sample, 36% of them only once. The ten largest clones add up to 15% to 20% of the sample. The CDR3 measures 14 amino acids from cysteine to phenylalanine. Just the 42-base CDR3 DNA is kept, in frame starting at base 1. CDR1 and CDR2 are read off the germline V gene as SGHRS and YFSETQ. The trim is 0 bases for V and 2 bases for J, with a gap of 8 bases between the germline ends. About this clonotype: The antigen it recognizes is unknown. No much larger clonotype is one base removed from it; base qualities were not supplied.

Here the chain combines TRBV5-1 and TRBJ2-5, and perhaps TRBD2 as D gene, on 5 matching bases. The TCR originated in a human donor with Salmonella enteric fever, either typhoid or paratyphoid (not recorded which). Input material: CCR7- CD38- CD4+ T cells from PBMCs. The DNA sequence reads TGCGCCAGCAGCTTGGTCGGGGAACAAGAGACCCAGTACTTC. This codes for CASSLVGEQETQYF.